This T cell receptor beta chain was captured in a study of CD8+ T cells in alopecia areata. To note about this clone: Other DNA sequences in the sample encode the same CDR3.

Stated treatment: oral pan-JAK inhibitor, 5-10 mg twice daily. V lost 0 bases, J lost 10 bases, and 4 bases stayed unmatched. CDR3 length: 14 amino acids. Per germline, CDR1 SGHRS and CDR2 YFSETQ. RNA was extracted and reverse transcribed into cDNA as the sequencing template. Only in-frame clones appear in the TCRdb table, and some are missing; sequencing was by immunoSEQ multiplex PCR. The sample holds fewer than 250,000 clones; 60% are singletons and the top ten take approximately 0.97%. The starting material was CD4+ T cells sorted from blood, obtained at week 24, from a patient treated with tofacitinib. The TCR originated in a human donor with alopecia areata. The genes are TRBV5-1 and TRBJ1-6, with 7 bases lining up with TRBD1. The CDR3 bases are TGCGCCAGCAGCTTGGGACAGGGTGGATCACCCCTCCACTTT. Translation gives CASSLGQGGSPLHF.